This paragraph reports one T cell receptor (beta chain). This clone's antigen is unknown. No quality values exist for individual bases; no much larger clone is one base distant. These data come from a study of cytomegalovirus exposure and HLA in healthy donors (dated by TCRdb to about 2017). For the wider study: An earlier analysis of 587 of the donors reported 276 Gb of sequence data and 117 million unique TCR beta sequences obtained from about 170 million T cells. Using immunosequencing, the study profiled T cell repertoires from some 670 subjects and related those repertoires to cytomegalovirus serostatus. HLA typing covered class I and class II loci at four-digit resolution. Every repertoire in the discovery cohort had been generated on one and the same sequencing platform. To study patterns of TCR occurrence, a later analysis re-analyzed previously published TCR beta repertoires from 500 to 850 donors and added high-resolution HLA genotyping. An earlier analysis of approximately 580 of the donors used high-throughput TCR beta sequencing to judge whether each TCR beta V gene segment behaved as functional or pseudogenic. A few DR-DQ haplotypes were treated as single units for association and clustering because of strong linkage in the cohort. A later genetic analysis took genome-wide SNP genotypes for about 65% of the 666 donors and used that subset as a discovery cohort. An early release covering around 630 HLA-typed donors comprised roughly 300 gigabases of sequencing data and 85 million or so unique TCR sequences. Alongside the repertoire data, information on donor age, sex, ethnicity and CMV serostatus was compiled. Typing coverage varied by locus: roughly 629-640 donors for A, B, C, DRB1 and DQB1; under 550 for DQA1; more than 600 for DPA1; 450 to 480 for DPB1. Among the approximately 400 genotyped donors, under 90% belonged to the genetic ancestry cluster associated with self-reported Caucasian donors. The aim of the study was to test whether cataloging public T cell receptors could identify signatures of past pathogen exposure. Among roughly 400 genotyped donors of the cohort, an average of roughly 240,000 unique TCR beta nucleotide sequences were sequenced per donor, about a sixth of them non-productive. Rather than using new phenotypic data, the later analysis identified candidate immune exposures from TCR beta sequences and from how often those sequences occurred across donors. Along with the approximately 620-subject first cohort, a separate validation cohort of approximately 110 different subjects was used. High-throughput TCR immunosequencing, statistical association of individual TCRs with disease status, and machine learning were combined to predict cytomegalovirus infection status. Summary of the overall study and its limitations: In an earlier analysis of more than 450 of the donors, most TCR beta V segments were observed in productive rearrangements about 90% or about 30% of the time, broadly matching IMGT annotations. Correlated functional status among segregating V segments might be attributable to linkage disequilibrium, but an unknown experimental factor could not be ruled out. Assigning TCR associations to individual alleles was difficult when HLA alleles, especially DR and DQ, strongly co-occurred. A cluster of highly shared sequence variants was judged likely to be a technical artifact of the sequencing pipeline. While some public TCRs were present in many individuals, most TCR sequences turned up only very rarely across donors. In this cohort, only TCR beta chains were sequenced, and detectable features were limited by the absence of alpha or paired-chain data. The authors suggested that the approach could potentially be generalized to other disease states and immunological phenotypes. The study listed 150 to 200 TCR beta chains as associated with cytomegalovirus. In a later analysis, HLA-associated TCR beta chains showed more clonal expansion and lower generation probabilities than non-associated chains that were equally common. The earlier analysis of 450 to 700 of the donors excluded approximately 17 rarely observed V segments, including chromosome 9 orphons, because counts were too low. A later analysis found that TCR association rates varied across HLA loci, with DRB1 alleles showing the most associated TCRs and HLA-C alleles the fewest. Roughly uniform sequencing depth across donors was assumed in presence/absence analyses, although this assumption may not hold. Because HLA typing was missing for some donors at each locus, association tests included only the typed subset. In a later genetic analysis, fewer N-insertions in productive TCRs were reported among donors in an Asian-associated ancestry cluster than the roughly 640-donor mean. The classifier was reported to diagnose cytomegalovirus status with high specificity and sensitivity in both the original and validation cohorts. Some IMGT-functional V segments, including TRBV6-2 and TRBV6-3, could not be told apart with the 87-base-pair reads, so those segments were excluded. A further reported finding was that TCR beta sequences accurately predicted the HLA-A and HLA-B alleles for most subjects in the first cohort. A few of the identified cytomegalovirus-associated TCR beta chains were confirmed in vitro to be specific for cytomegalovirus antigens. V-gene and J-gene trimming of TCR beta chains was associated with a missense DCLRE1C variant in a later genetic analysis, and the association was replicated in an independent cohort. A later analysis associated 16,951 TCR beta sequences with specific HLA alleles at a false discovery rate of 0.05. In a later analysis, several top co-occurrence clusters were reported to appear linked to parvovirus B19, influenza, CMV and Epstein-Barr virus. CMV serostatus was the only immune exposure information available for the cohort. According to a later analysis, most CMV-associated TCR beta chains appeared to be HLA-restricted, and the HLA associations seemed to be driven largely by CMV exposure.

The CDR3 contains 16 residues, cysteine and phenylalanine counted. CDR3 DNA is the only sequence kept; it has 48 bases, read in frame from the first base. The germline V gene encodes CDR1 SGDLS and CDR2 YYNGEE. The germline V end is reduced by 4 bases and the J end by 4 bases; junction bases left unmatched: 11. The library was made by the immunoSEQ multiplex PCR assay. The multiplex PCR relied on a mix of 60 forward primers for TCR Vbeta segments and 13 reverse primers for TCR Jbeta segments. The CDR3 region of rearranged TCR beta genes was amplified from genomic DNA by a multiplex PCR assay. The Illumina HiSeq System was used to sequence the amplified TCR beta libraries as 87-base-pair reads. From the authors' description of their analysis: Across the 600 to 700 repertoires, a later analysis counted around 80 million unique TCR beta chains, 8.5 million to 12 million of which were shared by at least two donors. To remove PCR and sequencing errors, raw reads were error-corrected and collapsed into unique sequences using a nearest-neighbor algorithm that merged closely related sequences. CDR3 sequences were aligned to IMGT reference sequences to assign V, D and J gene segments. For a sequence to be retained, a match of at least six nucleotides was required to both a V gene segment and a J gene segment. Rearrangements were called productive when the CDR3 lacked stop codons and stayed in frame with V and J; all others were non-productive. Following IMGT convention, CDR3 was defined as the stretch from the second conserved V-encoded cysteine to the conserved J-encoded phenylalanine. In an earlier analysis of around 540 of the donors, sequences lacking an unambiguous match to a single V gene segment were excluded. An earlier analysis of almost 600 of the donors classified V segments as functional when productive rearrangements were above 56.7% and as segregating when the standard deviation between donors was above 5%. A statistical classification framework was built to diagnose cytomegalovirus status from the catalog of TCR beta chain sequences. In a later analysis, V and J genes were assigned by comparing TCR nucleotide sequences against IMGT/GENE-DB human TR gene sequences. A later analysis assigned CDR3 sequences and most-parsimonious VDJ recombination scenarios with the TCRdist pipeline. In a later analysis, each TCR beta chain was defined by its CDR3 amino acid sequence together with its V-gene family, and reads lacking a unique V-gene family were excluded. As a way to deal with suspected cross-contamination and a sequencing artifact, a later analysis dropped roughly 600 nucleotide sequences that were highly shared and had low generation probability. A later analysis calculated a clonal expansion index for each public chain from normalized within-repertoire ranks of inferred template counts. A later analysis computed generation probabilities with a VDJ recombination model fitted to out-of-frame rearrangements, and checked the results against IGoR. In a later analysis, TCR-TCR, TCR-HLA and TCR-CMV co-occurrence was scored with hypergeometric tests, and a repertoire-size bias correction was applied to TCR pairs. To estimate false discovery rates, a later analysis permuted the HLA or CMV assignments 20 times. In a later analysis, co-occurring TCRs were grouped using DBSCAN, with TCRdist sequence similarity added in when clustering inside HLA-allele-positive subsets. Repertoires with fewer than 30,000 or more than 120,000 public chains, plus five repertoires with anomalous nucleotide sharing, were excluded from co-occurrence clustering. TCRdb provides this immuneACCESS table in a form limited to in-frame rearrangements. Some clones are lacking; in checked studies, under half of them reflect an unresolved V gene, and why the rest are absent is not known. The V and J calls and clone size were taken over from that table, and D and trimming were inferred from the DNA. This sample has about 270,000 clones in its table, and around 86% of those were observed once. Of the sample, less than 4.5% is held by the ten largest clones.

The cohort was made up of under 800 healthy bone marrow donors. At the time of sampling, all cohort members were nominally healthy, though unrecorded immune exposures were likely present. The donor was CMV seropositive and was included in the group of 250 to 350 seropositive cohort members. Each donor provided a peripheral blood sample, and peripheral blood mononuclear cells were used for TCR beta sequencing. Genomic DNA was extracted from the blood cell samples with the Qiagen DNeasy Blood Extraction Kit. Recombination linked TRBV9 to TRBJ2-3, and TRBD2 aligns with 8 junction nucleotides. This TCR came from a man in his forties in good health and CMV-seropositive. Specimen: PBMCs. The CDR3 here reads CASSPRVSGNADTQYF. At the DNA level, the sequence is TGTGCCAGCAGCCCCCGGGTTAGCGGGAACGCAGATACGCAGTATTTT.